The 24 T cell receptor beta chains given below trace back to one sample, sequenced in a study of T cell clonality in common variable immunodeficiency. Generated by immunoSEQ multiplex PCR, the TCRdb table keeps only in-frame clones and is missing some. In total the sample includes tens of thousands of clones, none of them seen once. The sequencing sample was made of peripheral blood mononuclear cells. Receptors originate from a person aged 18 to 70 in good health.

This clone has at least ten counts. From the germline J gene comes the end of the CDR3, since the read stops 3 residues before it. The V gene is TRBV7-3, the J gene TRBJ2-3; D ambiguous. With 4 bases removed from V and 0 bases from J, the gap between germline ends came to 5 bases. Germline CDR1 SGHTA, CDR2 FQGTGA. The CDR3 contains 13 residues. This CDR3 is CASSSTSTDTQYF. CDR3 bases read: TGTGCCAGCAGCTCCACTAGCACAGATACG. The whole variable domain, filled in from reference TRBV7-3 and TRBJ2-3, reads GAGVSQTPSNKVTEKGKYVELRCDPISGHTALYWYRQSLGQGPEFLIYFQGTGAADDSGLPNDRFFAVRPEGSVSTLKIQRTERGDSAVYLCASSSTSTDTQYFGPGTRLTVL.

This clone has a count of ten or more. The observed sequence ends 3 residues before the CDR3 terminus, with the missing tail filled in from the germline J gene. This rearrangement joins TRBV20-1 to TRBJ2-2, with TRBD1 matching 7 bases. The CDR3 consists of 17 residues. CDR1 is DFQATT, CDR2 SNEGSKA, per germline (reference sequence). Trimming removed 1 base from V and 2 bases from J; junction bases left unmatched: 10. CDR3 in amino acids: CSARASETGINTGELFF. The sequenced CDR3 bases are TGCAGTGCTAGAGCATCCGAGACAGGGATCAACACCGGGGAG.

This clone showed up many times. From the germline J gene comes the end of the CDR3, since the read stops 3 residues before it. The V gene is TRBV7-2, the J gene TRBJ2-3; the match to TRBD1 covers 9 bases. This CDR3 comprises 15 residues. Trimming cost V 2 bases and J 4 bases; bases outside gene matches: 4. Germline CDR1 and CDR2: SGHTA and FQGNSA. This CDR3 reads CASSLFGTGSDTQYF. CDR3 DNA, as far as it was read: TGTGCCAGCAGCTTATTTGGGACAGGGTCAGATACG.

The sample holds many counts of this clone. The CDR3 end lies 3 residues beyond the end of the read and is filled in from the germline J gene. The chain employs TRBV7-3 and TRBJ2-1, with D possibly TRBD2 on 6 matching bases. This CDR3 spans 14 amino acids. V was cut by 3 bases and J by 6 bases, with 12 bases left in between. The germline V gene has CDR1 SGHTA and CDR2 FQGTGA. The DNA read from the CDR3 is TGTGCCAGCAGCTTGTTTCAGGGAGGCAATGAG. This codes for CASSLFQGGNE. The complete CDR3 protein is CASSLFQGGNEQFF.

The table lists this clone with many counts. Sequencing ends 3 residues short of the CDR3 end; the germline J gene provides the rest. The chain carries TRBV28 and TRBJ2-3; 8 bases map to TRBD1. Per germline, CDR1 MDHEN and CDR2 SYDVKM. CDR3 length: 16 amino acids. The part of the CDR3 DNA that was read is TGTGCCAGCAGTTTACGGGGGCAGGGGGCAGGGCAGCCG. It encodes CASSLRGQGAGQP. The full CDR3 protein reads CASSLRGQGAGQPQYF.

This clone was recorded many times. The CDR3 end lies 3 residues beyond the end of the read and is filled in from the germline J gene. The rearrangement uses TRBV2 and TRBJ2-5, with 9 positions matching TRBD1. J gave up 4 bases and V 6 bases, and 6 bases lay outside the gene matches. The CDR3 spans 14 residues. Germline assignment: CDR1 SNHLY and CDR2 FYNNEI. CDR3 loop: CASRTGTGTETQYF. CDR3 DNA (partial): TGTGCCAGCAGAACCGGGACAGGGACAGAGACC.

To note about this clone: Sequencing ends 3 residues short of the CDR3 end; the germline J gene provides the rest. This chain links TRBV11-2 with TRBJ2-5; D is unclear. Germline V gives CDR1 SGHAT, CDR2 FQNNGV. Trimming cost V 5 bases and J 2 bases, with 15 bases left between them. The length of the CDR3 is 15 residues. The part of the CDR3 DNA that was read is TGTGCCAGCAGCCCGACCGGCGTAGCTCAAGAGACC. This codes for CASSPTGVAQET. The full CDR3 protein reads CASSPTGVAQETQYF.

This clone was observed many times. CDR3 region: CASSLTGTGEFLNYEQYF. The sequenced CDR3 bases are TGTGCCAGCAGCTTAACCGGGACAGGGGAATTTTTGAACTACGAG. The rearrangement links TRBV7-3 to TRBJ2-7; 10 nucleotides line up with TRBD1. The observed sequence ends 3 residues before the CDR3 terminus, with the missing tail filled in from the germline J gene. The CDR3 has 18 residues. Germline CDR1 reads SGHTA; CDR2 reads FQGTGA. J gave up 3 bases and V 0 bases, and 11 bases lay outside the gene matches. The full variable domain, in which reference TRBV7-3 and TRBJ2-7 provide the parts outside the CDR3, is GAGVSQTPSNKVTEKGKYVELRCDPISGHTALYWYRQSLGQGPEFLIYFQGTGAADDSGLPNDRFFAVRPEGSVSTLKIQRTERGDSAVYLCASSLTGTGEFLNYEQYFGPGTRLTVT.

This clone has ten or more counts. The read is 3 residues too short to cover the CDR3 end, so that end is filled in from the germline J gene. The chain joins TRBV20-1 to TRBJ2-5, with TRBD1 as a possible D gene (5 bases). V gave up 0 bases and J gave up 6 bases, with 11 bases separating them. Germline CDR1 is DFQATT and CDR2 is SNEGSKA (reference sequence). The CDR3 is 13 residues long. The sequenced CDR3 bases are TGCAGTGCTAGAGATCCCAGGGTCCAGACC. This sequence encodes CSARDPRVQT. The whole CDR3 sequence reads CSARDPRVQTQYF.

In its sample, this clone was seen many times. Read data end 3 residues before the CDR3 end; the end is taken from the germline J gene. The gene calls are TRBV5-1 and TRBJ2-3; 9 nucleotides align to TRBD2. Germline V CDR1 and CDR2: SGHRS, YFSETQ. CDR3 length equals 18 residues. V was clipped by 1 base and J by 3 bases; unmatched bases: 12. CDR3 amino acids: CASSLLRGGQGGTDTQYF. Incomplete CDR3 DNA: TGCGCCAGCAGCTTGCTGCGGGGGGGCCAAGGTGGGACAGATACG.

At least ten counts were recorded for this clone. The read comes to an end 3 residues before the CDR3 does, leaving the germline J gene to fill in the end. The chain combines TRBV24-1 with TRBJ2-3; D perhaps matches TRBD2 (7 bases). V was trimmed by 9 bases and J by 5 bases, leaving 14 bases between them. The CDR3 is 13 amino acids. Per germline, CDR1 KGHDR and CDR2 SFDVKD. The CDR3 DNA, read in part, is TGTGCCACCGCGGGGGCTCTGGGAGATACG. Protein sequence: CATAGALGDT. The entire CDR3 sequence reads CATAGALGDTQYF.

This clone was detected a few times. Read sequence stops 3 residues before the CDR3 end, and the germline J gene provides the missing end. The chain employs TRBV19 and TRBJ2-5; 9 bases map to TRBD1. This CDR3 contains 17 residues. Germline V gene data show CDR1 as LNHDA and CDR2 as SQIVND (reference sequence). The trim removed 10 bases at V and 1 base at J, leaving 16 bases unmatched. CDR3 amino acids: CATSPGLTGGFQETQYF. CDR3 DNA, as far as it was read: TGTGCCACGTCGCCCGGGTTGACAGGGGGTTTCCAAGAGACC.

This clone was counted only a few times. The read comes to an end 3 residues before the CDR3 does, leaving the germline J gene to fill in the end. This chain connects TRBV18 to TRBJ2-7, with D hard to call. From germline, CDR1 is KGHSH and CDR2 LQKENI. Trimming pared 2 bases from V and 4 bases from J, leaving 9 bases between. This CDR3 region has 13 residues. Incomplete CDR3 DNA: TGTGCCAGCTCACCAACAGCCCGATACGAG. Translation gives CASSPTARYE. The CDR3 in its entirety is CASSPTARYEQYF.

This clone was detected a few times. The CDR3 extends 3 residues past the end of the read, so its final part is completed from the germline J gene. The genes are TRBV6-1 and TRBJ1-5; D unclear. The germline V gene has CDR1 MNHNS and CDR2 SASEGT. The V and J ends lost 2 bases and 6 bases respectively, with 23 bases between them. The CDR3 extends over 18 amino acids. The CDR3 is CASSEWVGPADLGQPQHF. CDR3 DNA, as far as it was read: TGTGCCAGCAGTGAATGGGTGGGCCCAGCGGATCTGGGTCAGCCC.

This clone was seen many times. The CDR3 is cut off 3 residues early in the read; its end comes from the germline J gene. The chain is built from TRBV2 and TRBJ2-7; TRBD1 aligns across 7 bases. CDR1 and CDR2 from the germline V gene are SNHLY and FYNNEI. The CDR3 spans 13 residues. V shed 4 bases and J 1 base; nucleotides not matched to a gene: 1. CDR3 amino acids: CASSGGQSYEQYF. The covered CDR3 bases are TGTGCCAGCAGTGGGGGACAGTCCTACGAG.

This clone was seen ten or more times. The read comes to an end 3 residues before the CDR3 does, leaving the germline J gene to fill in the end. This chain uses TRBV7-2 with TRBJ2-7; D may be TRBD2 (6 bases). The CDR3 contains 14 residues. V was shortened by 1 base and J by 2 bases, with 9 bases between the two germline ends. Germline V CDR1 and CDR2: SGHTA, FQGNSA. CDR3 bases read: TGTGCCAGCAGCTTAGGCAGGAGGGCCTACGAG. The encoded protein is CASSLGRRAYE. The CDR3 as a whole reads CASSLGRRAYEQYF.

Only a few counts were recorded for this clone. Sequencing ends 3 residues short of the CDR3 end; the germline J gene provides the rest. The chain joins TRBV11-1 to TRBJ2-7; a possible D gene is TRBD1 (5 bases). There are 12 residues in the CDR3. In germline, CDR1 is SGHAT, CDR2 FQDESV (reference sequence). V was pared by 5 bases and J by 6 bases, with 11 bases between. CDR3 amino acids: CASSPFQGEQYF. CDR3 bases read: TGTGCCAGCAGCCCGTTTCAGGGCGAG.

Ten or more counts support this clone. The read halts 3 residues ahead of the CDR3 end, with the missing end drawn from the germline J gene. The rearrangement joins TRBV5-1 to TRBJ1-2; tentatively, D is TRBD1 (6 bases). Trimming left V 3 bases short and J 4 bases short, with 16 bases between. CDR1 SGHRS and CDR2 YFSETQ come from the germline V gene. The CDR3 contains 15 residues. The CDR3 loop reads CASSSEPRTVYGYTF. CDR3 DNA, as far as it was read: TGCGCCAGCAGCTCAGAACCGAGGACAGTCTATGGC.

There are many counts of this clone. Read sequence stops 3 residues before the CDR3 end, and the germline J gene provides the missing end. This chain links TRBV6-2 or TRBV6-3 with TRBJ1-5; D is perhaps TRBD1 (5 bases). CDR1 and CDR2 (germline): MNHEY, SVGEGT. This CDR3 has 14 amino acids. V was pared by 2 bases and J by 7 bases, with 12 bases between. CDR3 loop: CASSYRQGGQPQHF. CDR3 DNA (partial): TGTGCCAGCAGTTACAGGCAGGGCGGACAGCCC.

This clone was picked up many times. The read halts 3 residues ahead of the CDR3 end, with the missing end drawn from the germline J gene. The chain uses TRBV5-1 and TRBJ2-7; TRBD1 might be the D (6 bases). CDR1 SGHRS and CDR2 YFSETQ come from the germline V gene. This CDR3 region has 16 residues. Trimming left V 0 bases short and J 0 bases short, with 13 bases between. CDR3 in amino acids: CASSLGGQGSSYEQYF. The CDR3 bases that were read are TGCGCCAGCAGCTTGGGGGGGCAGGGGAGCTCCTACGAG.

This clone came up a few times. The CDR3 goes on 3 residues after the read ends, and that part is filled in from the germline J gene. The V and J genes are TRBV7-9 and TRBJ2-7; the D gene is possibly TRBD1 (6 bases). The germline V and J ends were trimmed by 1 base and 5 bases, with 12 bases remaining between them. The CDR3 is made up of 14 amino acids. Germline CDR1 SEHNR, CDR2 FQNEAQ (reference sequence). The chain's CDR3 is CASSLGQGYHEQYF. The CDR3 bases that were read are TGTGCCAGCAGCTTAGGTCAGGGGTACCACGAG.

Ten or more counts support this clone. The read ends 3 residues before the CDR3 terminus; that terminus is restored from the germline J gene. The chain recombines TRBV20-1 with TRBJ1-1; the D gene is possibly TRBD1 (5 bases). V was pared by 1 base and J by 5 bases, with 11 bases between. The CDR3 has 13 residues. The germline V gene encodes CDR1 DFQATT and CDR2 SNEGSKA (reference sequence). The CDR3 sequence: CSARAQTGTEAFF. CDR3 DNA (partial): TGCAGTGCTAGAGCCCAAACAGGAACTGAA.

With respect to this clone: The sequence runs out 3 residues before the end of the CDR3; the remainder is reconstructed from the germline J gene. The chain couples TRBV7-6 to TRBJ1-2; 8 bases are a match to TRBD1. Per the germline V gene, CDR1 is SGHVS and CDR2 is FNYEAQ. This CDR3 comprises 15 residues. The covered CDR3 bases are TGTGCCAGCAGCTTAGCGCAGGGGGCGGTTGACGAC. Translated: CASSLAQGAVDD. The full CDR3 sequence reads CASSLAQGAVDDYTF.

This clone was seen many times. The read falls 3 residues short of the CDR3 end, and the missing part is taken from the germline J gene. This chain uses TRBV5-1 with TRBJ2-3; 13 bases align to TRBD2. Germline V gene sequence: CDR1 SGHRS, CDR2 YFSETQ. This CDR3 has 17 amino acids. With V trimmed by 1 base and J by 2 bases, 4 bases remained unmatched. The CDR3 protein is CASSLLLAGGITDTQYF. The sequenced CDR3 bases are TGCGCCAGCAGCTTGTTACTAGCGGGGGGGATCACAGATACG.